Following are 11 T cell receptor beta chains from one sample sequenced in a study of OX40 agonist ivuxolimab in advanced cancers. TCRdb's table, derived via immunoSEQ multiplex PCR, lists solely in-frame clones and lacks some. The sample lists about 51,000 clones; around 82% were seen once. Specimen: CD4+ or CD8+ T cells sorted from blood, collected in a trial of the OX40 agonist ivuxolimab. The receptors were sampled from an adult with an advanced solid tumor such as melanoma, head and neck, liver or kidney cancer.

The chain uses TRBV18 and TRBJ2-5, with D uncertain. CDR3 length: 11 residues. Trimming cost V 3 bases and J 1 base, with 0 bases left between them. Germline V gives CDR1 KGHSH, CDR2 LQKENI. The CDR3 loop is CASSPQETQYF. The CDR3 DNA reads as TGTGCCAGCTCACCCCAAGAGACCCAGTACTTC.

The chain uses TRBV18 and TRBJ2-5, with unresolved D. The J call may be in error: the DNA end matches TRBJ2-7 better. Per the germline V gene, CDR1 is KGHSH and CDR2 is LQKENI. The CDR3 is 15 residues long. The CDR3 sequence is CASSPLPVTVDEQYF. The CDR3 DNA follows: TGTGCCAGCTCACCATTACCAGTAACGGTCGACGAGCAGTACTTC.

This clone has only a few counts. The CDR3 sequence: CASSETGTRGNEQFF. In DNA form, the CDR3 reads TGTGCCAGCAGTGAGACAGGCACACGCGGCAATGAGCAGTTCTTC. The gene calls are TRBV2 and TRBJ2-1; a weak D match, TRBD1 (6 bases). Germline V gene lookup returns CDR1 SNHLY and CDR2 FYNNEI. The CDR3 is 15 residues long. V was cut by 3 bases and J by 6 bases, with 15 bases left in between.

CDR3 amino acids: CASSSYPAGGLLGTQYF. The CDR3 DNA reads as TGTGCCAGCAGCTCGTACCCAGCGGGGGGTCTCCTGGGGACCCAGTACTTC. This chain joins TRBV7-9 and TRBJ2-5; 9 positions match TRBD2. CDR1 and CDR2 from the germline V gene are SEHNR and FQNEAQ (reference sequence). The ends lost 4 bases at V and 7 bases at J; junction bases unmatched: 16. This CDR3 contains 17 residues.

The J gene is TRBJ1-2, the V gene TRBV6-5, with 9 bases matching TRBD1. The CDR3 runs 15 residues. Germline V gene sequence: CDR1 MNHEY, CDR2 SVGAGI. Unmatched junction bases numbered 6, after V lost 0 bases and J lost 7 bases. The CDR3 loop reads CASSYSTGGESGYTF. DNA for the CDR3: TGTGCCAGCAGTTACTCAACAGGGGGCGAGAGTGGCTACACCTTC.

The chain is built from TRBV7-3 and TRBJ2-7; unclear D gene. Germline values: CDR1 SGHTA, CDR2 FQGTGA. V shed 2 bases and J shed 6 bases, with 5 bases lying between them. This CDR3 region has 11 residues. The CDR3 bases are TGTGCCAGCAGCTTAGTAGGCGAGCAGTACTTC. Protein product: CASSLVGEQYF.

The V gene is TRBV29-1, the J gene TRBJ2-2; D ambiguous. The CDR3 totals 14 residues. The germline CDR1 and CDR2 sequences are SQVTM and ANQGSEA. With 4 bases removed from V and 2 bases from J, the gap between germline ends came to 11 bases. CDR3 DNA sequence: TGCAGCGTTGTTGGCAGGACCAACACCGGGGAGCTGTTTTTT. This sequence encodes CSVVGRTNTGELFF.

The rearrangement joins TRBV6-1 to TRBJ2-7; 7 bases align to TRBD1. J gave up 3 bases and V 3 bases, and 11 bases lay outside the gene matches. Germline-derived CDR1 and CDR2 are MNHNS and SASEGT. The CDR3 is made up of 16 amino acids. The CDR3 nucleotides are TGTGCCAGCAGTGACGCCGGGCGACAGGGACGCTACGAGCAGTACTTC. Translating gives CASSDAGRQGRYEQYF.

This sequence joins TRBV2 and TRBJ2-5, with 8 bases fitting TRBD1. With V trimmed by 5 bases and J by 5 bases, 7 bases remained unmatched. The germline V gene encodes CDR1 SNHLY and CDR2 FYNNEI. There are 14 residues in the CDR3. The CDR3 DNA reads as TGTGCCAGCAGTCTCGGACAGGGACCGGAGACCCAGTACTTC. Translation gives CASSLGQGPETQYF. Looking up the rest from reference TRBV2 and TRBJ2-5 gives the full variable domain: EPEVTQTPSHQVTQMGQEVILRCVPISNHLYFYWYRQILGQKVEFLVSFYNNEISEKSEIFDDQFSVERPDGSNFTLKIRSTKLEDSAMYFCASSLGQGPETQYFGPGTRLLVL.

DNA for the CDR3: TGCGCCAGCAGCACCGGGACGCCCTATGGCTACACCTTC. Protein sequence: CASSTGTPYGYTF. The gene calls are TRBV5-1 and TRBJ1-2, with a possible D match to TRBD1 (5 bases). Deletions cut 4 bases from V and 4 bases from J, with 11 bases between. The germline gives CDR1 SGHRS, CDR2 YFSETQ. The CDR3 runs to 13 residues.

CDR3 residues: CASRNRGVGDTQYF. Here the CDR3 DNA reads TGTGCCAGCAGAAATAGGGGGGTTGGAGATACGCAGTATTTT. The gene calls are TRBV27 and TRBJ2-3; D may be TRBD1 or TRBD2 (6 bases each). Per germline, CDR1 MNHEY and CDR2 SMNVEV (reference sequence). This CDR3 contains 14 residues. The germline V and J ends were trimmed by 6 bases and 5 bases, with 15 bases remaining between them.